This TCR beta chain was obtained from a study of blood T cells in healthy people across ages. This clonotype was picked up a small number of times. Primed by a sample-barcoded 5' primer and a J-beta primer mix, a second PCR proceeded for roughly 7 to 12 cycles. TCRdb processed the 5' RACE reads anew with MiXCR; each CDR3 protein has one entry. This sample has hundreds of thousands of distinct CDR3 sequences, with under 30% found just once. The CDR3 covers 16 residues. Trimming shortened V by 7 bases and J by 2 bases, and 20 bases separated the two germline ends. Germline V gene lookup returns CDR1 LNHDA and CDR2 SQIVND (reference sequence). Peripheral blood from each donor was collected in a volume of 9.5 to 10 milliliters. Each sample yielded at least 6 million isolated PBMCs. Total RNA, at least 5.5 micrograms per sample, came from PBMCs.

Sequenced material: blood. The chain recombines TRBV19 with TRBJ1-2; tentative D call: TRBD1 (5 bases). This receptor was identified in a woman older than 75 in good health. The CDR3 is CASTHTRQGANYGYTF. The CDR3 bases are TGTGCCAGTACCCATACCCGGCAAGGGGCGAACTATGGCTACACCTTC. Drawing the rest from reference TRBV19 and TRBJ1-2, the complete variable domain is DGGITQSPKYLFRKEGQNVTLSCEQNLNHDAMYWYRQDPGQGLRLIYYSQIVNDFQKGDIAEGYSVSREKKESFPLTVTSAQKNPTAFYLCASTHTRQGANYGYTFGSGTRLTVV.